This entry concerns a single T cell receptor (beta chain). The target antigen is unknown. V lost 2 bases and J lost 2; bases outside the gene matches: 5. This CDR3 comprises 15 residues. The germline CDR1 and CDR2 sequences are KGHSH and LQKENI. The repertoire was sequenced with immunoSEQ multiplex PCR; TCRdb's copy has only in-frame clones and lacks some. The data contain around 130,000 clones, around 85% of them seen just once; the ten biggest clones take up 1.5% to 2%. The entry originates in a study of T cell responses to AZD1222 COVID-19 vaccine. Findings and caveats of the study: Rises in breadth and depth of Spike-specific TCRs came after two AZD1222 doses. AZD1222 recipients seropositive at baseline numbered only five to seven.

The sample was peripheral blood, taken on day 0 of AZD1222 vaccination. The sequence was collected from an adult in good health. The genes are TRBV18 and TRBJ2-5; 7 nucleotides agree with TRBD1. In nucleotides, the CDR3 is TGTGCCAGCTCACCAAACCCGGGACAGCAAGAGACCCAGTACTTC. This codes for CASSPNPGQQETQYF.